The rows below give T cell receptor beta chains drawn from one sample of a study of blood T cell repertoires in COVID-19. Profiled with immunoSEQ multiplex PCR; TCRdb holds only in-frame clones, not every one. Among roughly 150,000 clones listed, 70% to 85% were seen once. Specimen: peripheral blood. The receptors shown here come from an elderly man with COVID-19, enrolled during active disease. Each CDR3 is given with its conserved first and last residue. D genes are given only for firm matches. Not all rows give a size; the values are once, few, many and, for expanded clones, a class.

v_gene,j_gene,abundance,d_gene,CDR3aa,CDR3nt
TRBV5-4,TRBJ2-7,.,.,CASSLGGAASYEQYF,TGTGCCAGCAGCTTGGGAGGAGCGGCCTCCTACGAGCAGTACTTC
TRBV27,TRBJ1-1,.,.,CASSLMRLGNTEAFF,TGTGCCAGCAGTTTAATGAGGTTAGGGAACACTGAAGCTTTCTTT
TRBV6-5,TRBJ2-3,once,.,CASRTSSPLSQYF,TGTGCCAGCAGAACGAGTTCCCCCTTATCGCAGTATTTT
TRBV14,TRBJ1-2,.,TRBD1,CASSYANPGQGYGYTF,TGTGCCAGCAGCTATGCCAACCCCGGACAGGGCTATGGCTACACCTTC
TRBV24-1,TRBJ1-2,.,.,CATNSFGYGYTF,TGTGCCACCAACAGCTTCGGCTATGGCTACACCTTC
TRBV5-1,TRBJ2-5,.,TRBD2,CASSPAGTSGQETQYF,TGCGCCAGCAGCCCCGCCGGGACTAGCGGACAAGAGACCCAGTACTTC
TRBV9,TRBJ1-6,.,TRBD1,CASSVAGTGRNNSPLHF,TGTGCCAGCAGCGTAGCAGGGACAGGGCGGAATAATTCACCCCTCCACTTT
TRBV5-4,TRBJ1-5,.,.,CASSLGGNGNQPQHF,TGTGCCAGCAGCTTAGGAGGGAATGGCAATCAGCCCCAGCATTTT
TRBV15,TRBJ2-3,.,.,CATSSWTGTDTQYF,TGTGCCACCAGCAGTTGGACAGGCACAGATACGCAGTATTTT
TRBV2,TRBJ1-6,few,.,CASSSGPGVTLHF,TGTGCCAGCAGTTCCGGGCCAGGGGTCACCCTCCACTTT
TRBV7-3,TRBJ1-2,.,TRBD1,CASSSWTGGRFGYTF,TGTGCCAGCAGCTCCTGGACAGGGGGCAGGTTTGGCTACACCTTC
TRBV28,TRBJ1-2,.,TRBD1,CASVLTGSGWGYTF,TGTGCCAGCGTACTGACAGGGTCGGGTTGGGGCTACACCTTC
TRBV12-3/TRBV12-4,TRBJ1-3,.,.,CASSLRGYTIYF,TGTGCCAGCAGTTTACGGGGTTACACCATATATTTT
TRBV6-2/TRBV6-3,TRBJ2-7,.,.,CASSFELAYEQYF,TGTGCCAGCAGTTTCGAGCTCGCCTACGAGCAGTACTTC
TRBV29-1,TRBJ2-5,.,.,CSVVSARNRETQYF,TGCAGCGTTGTATCGGCTAGAAATCGAGAGACCCAGTACTTC
TRBV20-1,TRBJ2-7,once,TRBD1,CSASFGTGGIHEQYF,TGCAGTGCTAGTTTTGGGACAGGGGGGATACACGAGCAGTACTTC
TRBV29-1,TRBJ2-7,.,TRBD1,CSVRQGWGYEQYF,TGCAGCGTCAGACAGGGCTGGGGCTACGAGCAGTACTTC
TRBV7-2,TRBJ2-5,.,TRBD2,CASSFSGGEETQYF,TGTGCCAGCAGCTTTAGCGGGGGGGAGGAGACCCAGTACTTC
TRBV3-1/TRBV3-2,TRBJ1-2,.,.,CASSSSGADGYTF,TGTGCCAGCAGCTCTTCAGGGGCAGATGGCTACACCTTC
TRBV29-1,TRBJ2-7,.,TRBD1,CSVEGDRSYEQYF,TGCAGCGTTGAGGGGGACAGGTCCTACGAGCAGTACTTC
TRBV6-5,TRBJ1-6,.,.,CASSRQHNSPLHF,TGTGCCAGCAGTAGACAGCATAATTCACCCCTCCACTTT
TRBV19,TRBJ1-1,.,.,CASSMGAYEAFF,TGTGCCAGTAGTATGGGGGCCTATGAAGCTTTCTTT
TRBV4-1,TRBJ1-2,few,TRBD1,CASSPRQGGDGYTF,TGCGCCAGCAGCCCTAGACAGGGAGGAGATGGCTACACCTTC
TRBV19,TRBJ1-5,.,.,CASSLQGWGSNQPQHF,TGTGCCAGTAGTCTACAGGGCTGGGGGAGCAATCAGCCCCAGCATTTT
TRBV6-1,TRBJ1-1,.,.,CASSEAIRLVNTEAFF,TGTGCCAGCAGTGAAGCAATTCGGTTAGTGAACACTGAAGCTTTCTTT
TRBV3-1/TRBV3-2,TRBJ2-7,.,.,CASSQDTASYEQYF,TGTGCCAGCAGCCAAGACACAGCCTCCTACGAGCAGTACTTC
TRBV3-1/TRBV3-2,TRBJ2-2,.,.,CASSQDRAGELFF,TGTGCCAGCAGCCAAGACAGGGCCGGGGAGCTGTTTTTT
TRBV6-5,TRBJ1-1,.,TRBD1,CASGRTGSNTEAFF,TGTGCCAGCGGGAGGACAGGTTCGAACACTGAAGCTTTCTTT
TRBV18,TRBJ2-7,.,TRBD1,CASSQPGQGNEQYF,TGTGCCAGCTCACAACCGGGACAGGGTAACGAGCAGTACTTC
TRBV5-6,TRBJ1-3,.,.,CASSWFGGSSGNTIYF,TGTGCCAGCAGCTGGTTTGGGGGGTCCTCTGGAAACACCATATATTTT
TRBV28,TRBJ2-1,.,TRBD2,CASSLAGVRNEQFF,TGTGCCAGCAGTTTAGCGGGGGTTCGCAATGAGCAGTTCTTC
TRBV7-9,TRBJ1-2,.,TRBD1,CASSYTGAGYGYTF,TGTGCCAGCAGCTATACAGGGGCTGGCTATGGCTACACCTTC
TRBV15,TRBJ1-1,.,.,CATSRVGSTEAFF,TGTGCCACCAGCAGAGTTGGGAGCACTGAAGCTTTCTTT
TRBV5-1,TRBJ2-5,once,.,CASSLEGGGEETQYF,TGCGCCAGCAGCTTGGAAGGTGGAGGGGAAGAGACCCAGTACTTC
TRBV5-1,TRBJ2-3,.,.,CASSLARGTDTQYF,TGCGCCAGCAGCTTGGCCAGGGGTACAGATACGCAGTATTTT
TRBV7-2,TRBJ2-7,.,.,CASSLGGGYEQYF,TGTGCCAGCAGCTTAGGTGGCGGCTACGAGCAGTACTTC
TRBV11-2,TRBJ2-3,.,.,CASSLDWSTDTQYF,TGTGCCAGCAGCTTGGACTGGAGCACAGATACGCAGTATTTT
TRBV9,TRBJ1-1,.,TRBD1,CASSAPDRGDTEAFF,TGTGCCAGCAGCGCCCCGGACAGGGGAGACACTGAAGCTTTCTTT
TRBV2,TRBJ1-1,once,.,CASTGGWNTEAFF,TGTGCCAGCACGGGGGGCTGGAACACTGAAGCTTTCTTT
TRBV5-1,TRBJ1-2,.,.,CASSVDSPPGSYGYTF,TGCGCCAGCAGCGTGGACAGTCCCCCCGGGAGCTATGGCTACACCTTC
TRBV11-3,TRBJ2-7,.,TRBD1,CASSPRTGWYEQYF,TGTGCCAGCAGCCCGCGGACAGGGTGGTACGAGCAGTACTTC
TRBV11-3,TRBJ2-1,.,TRBD2,CASSSGTGGWQFF,TGTGCCAGCAGCTCCGGGACGGGGGGTTGGCAGTTCTTC
TRBV5-1,TRBJ1-2,.,TRBD1,CASSPDRGQNGYTF,TGCGCCAGCAGCCCGGACAGGGGGCAGAATGGCTACACCTTC
TRBV12-3/TRBV12-4,TRBJ1-5,.,.,CASSATGSQPQHF,TGTGCCAGCAGTGCTACAGGGTCTCAGCCCCAGCATTTT
TRBV5-1,TRBJ2-3,.,.,CASSPGGTDTQYF,TGCGCCAGCAGCCCCGGGGGCACAGATACGCAGTATTTT
TRBV11-3,TRBJ2-7,.,.,CASSRTGYEQYF,TGTGCCAGCAGTAGAACAGGGTACGAGCAGTACTTC
TRBV7-2,TRBJ1-1,.,.,CASSLTMRGDTEAFF,TGTGCCAGCAGCTTAACGATGAGAGGTGACACTGAAGCTTTCTTT
TRBV27,TRBJ2-7,.,TRBD1,CASSSSLGQVAYF,TGTGCCAGCAGTTCCTCACTCGGACAGGTCGCGTACTTC
TRBV28,TRBJ1-2,.,.,CASSGSYGYTF,TGTGCCAGCAGTGGTAGCTATGGCTACACCTTC
TRBV6-1,TRBJ2-7,.,TRBD1,CASSALYSGTGNNEQYF,TGTGCCAGCAGTGCCTTGTATTCCGGGACAGGGAACAACGAGCAGTACTTC
TRBV27,TRBJ2-5,.,TRBD2,CASRAFASGGEETQYF,TGTGCCAGCAGAGCCTTTGCTAGCGGGGGGGAAGAGACCCAGTACTTC
TRBV5-1,TRBJ1-1,.,.,CASSPLPGIPRTEAFF,TGCGCCAGCAGCCCCCTACCGGGGATTCCACGCACTGAAGCTTTCTTT
TRBV10-3,TRBJ1-2,.,.,CAISESEYGYTF,TGTGCCATCAGTGAGTCGGAGTATGGCTACACCTTC